This T cell receptor (beta chain) was identified in a study of blood T cell repertoires in COVID-19. Whole-study context: Samples taken during acute and convalescent COVID-19 were collected in the United States, Italy and Spain. T cells, B-cell-depleted T cells, or PBMCs supplied cDNA or gDNA.

Per the study methods: From reference gene primer amplification, estimates of nucleated cell counts were derived. Here immunoSEQ multiplex PCR was the method, and the copy in TCRdb shows in-frame clones only, minus some. That table furnishes V, J and clone size, whereas the DNA furnished D and trimming. This sample has tens of thousands of clones; around 90% occur once, and the top ten carry approximately 4.3%. CDR1 and CDR2 (germline): SQVTM, ANQGSEA. V gave up 6 bases and J gave up 3 bases, with 6 bases separating them. There are 10 residues in the CDR3. Sequenced input: peripheral blood. The origin of this receptor is a woman older than 75 with active or convalescent COVID-19. The rearrangement links TRBV29-1 to TRBJ2-7; D is unclear. Here the CDR3 reads CSVPVYEQYF. The DNA for the CDR3 is TGCAGCGTGCCGGTCTACGAGCAGTACTTC.